This note documents a single T cell receptor beta chain sequence. Its antigen is not known. This sample is part of a study of blood T cells in healthy people across ages. Whole-study findings and limits: No one knew whether donors had CMV, which possibly confounded expanded clonotype changes.

Primers used in a second PCR of roughly 6 to 11 cycles were a sample-barcoded 5' primer and a J-beta primer mix. Via MiXCR, TCRdb re-called the 5' RACE reads, giving one row per CDR3 protein. This sample has around 1,100,000 distinct CDR3 sequences; less than 45% occur once, and the top ten carry about an eighth. This clonotype originated in a man aged 18 to 30 in good health. Source material: blood.

The CDR3 bases are TGCGCCAGCAGCACCGGCACCGGGACAGGGTATGGCTACACCTTC. It codes for CASSTGTGTGYGYTF. The chain recombines TRBV5-1 with TRBJ1-2, with 9 bases aligning to TRBD1. V gave up 4 bases and J gave up 5 bases; unmatched junction bases: 9. CDR3 length equals 15 residues. Germline loops: CDR1 SGHRS, CDR2 YFSETQ.